This T cell receptor (beta chain) is from a study of blood T cell repertoires in COVID-19. Background on the study: COVID-19 samples from acute and convalescent phases originated in the United States, Italy and Spain. In each case, the material was cDNA or gDNA derived from T cells, B-cell-depleted T cells, or PBMCs.

The germline V gene encodes CDR1 LNHDA and CDR2 SQIVND (reference sequence). With 3 bases removed from V and 0 bases from J, the gap between germline ends came to 8 bases. The CDR3 covers 15 residues. About this clone: Other nucleotide sequences in the sample specify the same CDR3.

In the study's own analysis: Reference gene primers were amplified, and this amplification served to estimate nucleated cell counts. Data came from immunoSEQ multiplex PCR; TCRdb stores just in-frame clones and leaves some out. V and J calls and clone size come straight from that table; D and trimming were deduced from the DNA. The sample has 200,000 or so clones, more than 85% seen once; the top ten hold approximately 2.1%. The chain recombines TRBV19 with TRBJ2-2; weak D call: TRBD2 (6 bases). The sample comprised peripheral blood. The receptor's source is a man between 65 and 85 years old with active or convalescent COVID-19. DNA for the CDR3: TGTGCCAGTAGTATCAGCGGGCCGAACACCGGGGAGCTGTTTTTT. Protein sequence: CASSISGPNTGELFF.